The clone carrying this TCR beta chain was recorded only once. No antigen is known for it. The data belong to a study of cytomegalovirus exposure and HLA in healthy donors. The overall study: The Caucasian-associated ancestry cluster held more than 80% of 300 to 450 genotyped donors. The study, taken as a whole, reports: Immune exposure information comprised only CMV serostatus. A later analysis reportedly found that, within productive TCRs, an Asian-associated ancestry cluster had fewer N-insertions than the mean observed across the roughly 730 donors. Cytomegalovirus-associated TCR beta chains were listed, numbering 164.

The CDR3 is made up of 15 amino acids. The V and J ends lost 0 bases and 2 bases respectively, with 10 bases between them. Germline V gives CDR1 SGDLS, CDR2 YYNGEE. PCR employed 60 Vbeta and 13 Jbeta primers. Clones were sequenced by immunoSEQ multiplex PCR, and TCRdb holds only the in-frame ones, with some missing. This sample has 120,000 to 150,000 clones, with 70% to 80% found just once. This TCR came from a man between 18 and 29 years old in good health and CMV-seronegative. The J gene is TRBJ2-3, the V gene TRBV9, with D unresolved. Sequenced material: PBMCs. The CDR3: CASSVGNSYTDTQYF. The DNA of the CDR3 is TGTGCCAGCAGCGTAGGTAACTCCTACACAGATACGCAGTATTTT.